These T cell receptor beta chains were read from a single sample in a study of blood T cell repertoires in COVID-19. Repertoires were generated with immunoSEQ multiplex PCR, while TCRdb's copy carries only in-frame clones and drops some. The sample carries about 210,000 clones, approximately 75% recorded once. Sequencing used PBMCs or T cells enriched from blood (not recorded which). Source of these receptors: a man aged 40-55 years who had recovered from COVID-19. Both conserved end residues are part of each CDR3. The D gene is left open where the match is weak. Expanded clones get a size class; other rows say once, few or many, or leave the size out.

J gene: TRBJ1-5
D gene: NA
V gene: TRBV11-2
clone size: NA
CDR3 protein: CASSLGTASNQPQHF
CDR3 DNA: TGTGCCAGCAGCTTAGGGACAGCCAGCAATCAGCCCCAGCATTTT

J gene: TRBJ2-1
D gene: NA
V gene: TRBV10-3
clone size: NA
CDR3 protein: CAISEGSGPYNEQFF
CDR3 DNA: TGTGCCATCAGTGAAGGTAGCGGACCATACAATGAGCAGTTCTTC

J gene: TRBJ1-2
D gene: TRBD1
V gene: TRBV4-1
clone size: NA
CDR3 protein: CASSRGDRRQLGGYTF
CDR3 DNA: TGCGCCAGCAGCCGAGGGGACAGGCGGCAACTTGGTGGCTACACCTTC

J gene: TRBJ2-1
D gene: NA
V gene: TRBV30
clone size: once
CDR3 protein: CAWSATESSYNEQFF
CDR3 DNA: TGTGCCTGGAGCGCGACAGAGAGTTCCTACAATGAGCAGTTCTTC

J gene: TRBJ1-6
D gene: NA
V gene: TRBV4-1
clone size: NA
CDR3 protein: CASSQTPADGGNSPLHF
CDR3 DNA: TGCGCCAGCAGCCAAACCCCCGCAGACGGGGGAAATTCACCCCTCCACTTT

J gene: TRBJ1-1
D gene: NA
V gene: TRBV27
clone size: NA
CDR3 protein: CASSLLTGNTEAFF
CDR3 DNA: TGTGCCAGCAGTTTATTGACAGGGAACACTGAAGCTTTCTTT

J gene: TRBJ1-1
D gene: NA
V gene: TRBV7-6
clone size: NA
CDR3 protein: CASSLQAGDITNTEAFF
CDR3 DNA: TGTGCCAGCAGCTTACAGGCAGGGGACATAACGAACACTGAAGCTTTCTTT

J gene: TRBJ2-1
D gene: TRBD2
V gene: TRBV5-8
clone size: once
CDR3 protein: CASSSGGGLAGGPSYNEQFF
CDR3 DNA: TGTGCCAGCAGCTCCGGAGGTGGACTAGCGGGGGGACCATCCTACAATGAGCAGTTCTTC

J gene: TRBJ1-2
D gene: TRBD1
V gene: TRBV28
clone size: NA
CDR3 protein: CASNGASDRGYYGYTF
CDR3 DNA: TGTGCCAGCAATGGGGCATCGGACAGGGGGTACTATGGCTACACCTTC

J gene: TRBJ2-3
D gene: NA
V gene: TRBV9
clone size: once
CDR3 protein: CASALAPSTDTQYF
CDR3 DNA: TGTGCCAGCGCTCTAGCCCCTAGCACAGATACGCAGTATTTT

J gene: TRBJ1-1
D gene: NA
V gene: TRBV7-8
clone size: once
CDR3 protein: CASSLAPGLNTEAFF
CDR3 DNA: TGTGCCAGCAGCTTAGCGCCAGGGTTGAACACTGAAGCTTTCTTT

J gene: TRBJ2-1
D gene: TRBD1
V gene: TRBV7-9
clone size: NA
CDR3 protein: CASSRGTGFSGSYNEQFF
CDR3 DNA: TGTGCCAGCAGCCGAGGGACAGGGTTTTCAGGGTCCTACAATGAGCAGTTCTTC

J gene: TRBJ1-6
D gene: TRBD1
V gene: TRBV29-1
clone size: NA
CDR3 protein: CSAARGQGSPLHF
CDR3 DNA: TGCAGCGCTGCGAGGGGGCAGGGGTCACCCCTCCACTTT

J gene: TRBJ2-3
D gene: NA
V gene: TRBV15
clone size: NA
CDR3 protein: CATSRVGQRTDTQYF
CDR3 DNA: TGTGCCACCAGCAGAGTAGGACAGCGCACAGATACGCAGTATTTT

J gene: TRBJ2-7
D gene: TRBD2
V gene: TRBV25-1
clone size: NA
CDR3 protein: CASSEYPGGRGYEQYF
CDR3 DNA: TGTGCCAGCAGTGAATACCCTGGCGGGAGGGGATACGAGCAGTACTTC

J gene: TRBJ2-1
D gene: NA
V gene: TRBV1
clone size: NA
CDR3 protein: CTSDQASGRIHNEQFF
CDR3 DNA: TGCACCAGCGACCAAGCGAGCGGGAGGATCCACAATGAGCAGTTCTTC

J gene: TRBJ1-5
D gene: NA
V gene: TRBV28
clone size: NA
CDR3 protein: CASSDFDKGGQPQHF
CDR3 DNA: TGTGCCAGCAGTGATTTTGACAAAGGTGGACAGCCCCAGCATTTT

J gene: TRBJ2-1
D gene: TRBD1
V gene: TRBV4-1
clone size: NA
CDR3 protein: CASSRFGTGAGNEQFF
CDR3 DNA: TGCGCCAGCAGCCGGTTCGGGACAGGGGCAGGCAATGAGCAGTTCTTC

J gene: TRBJ1-2
D gene: NA
V gene: TRBV5-1
clone size: NA
CDR3 protein: CASSLVGAANYGYTF
CDR3 DNA: TGCGCCAGCAGCTTGGTTGGGGCGGCTAACTATGGCTACACCTTC

J gene: TRBJ1-2
D gene: NA
V gene: TRBV2
clone size: NA
CDR3 protein: CASSEAPAEGGGYTF
CDR3 DNA: TGTGCCAGCAGTGAAGCTCCGGCGGAGGGAGGTGGCTACACCTTC

J gene: TRBJ1-1
D gene: NA
V gene: TRBV12-3/TRBV12-4
clone size: NA
CDR3 protein: CASSRGYTAFF
CDR3 DNA: TGTGCCAGCAGCAGAGGCTACACGGCTTTCTTT

J gene: TRBJ1-1
D gene: NA
V gene: TRBV18
clone size: few
CDR3 protein: CASSLNRQNTEAFF
CDR3 DNA: TGTGCCAGCTCACTCAACCGACAGAACACTGAAGCTTTCTTT

J gene: TRBJ2-5
D gene: TRBD2
V gene: TRBV7-3
clone size: NA
CDR3 protein: CASSSAGGGGETQYF
CDR3 DNA: TGTGCCAGCAGCAGCGCGGGGGGAGGAGGAGAGACCCAGTACTTC

J gene: TRBJ1-1
D gene: NA
V gene: TRBV11-3
clone size: NA
CDR3 protein: CASSQGADTEAFF
CDR3 DNA: TGTGCCAGCAGCCAAGGGGCTGACACTGAAGCTTTCTTT

J gene: TRBJ1-2
D gene: NA
V gene: TRBV5-1
clone size: NA
CDR3 protein: CASSLGQGYTF
CDR3 DNA: TGCGCCAGCAGCTTGGGGCAAGGCTACACCTTC

J gene: TRBJ2-1
D gene: TRBD1
V gene: TRBV5-6
clone size: NA
CDR3 protein: CASSRRGSSYNEQFF
CDR3 DNA: TGTGCCAGCAGCCGCAGGGGGAGCTCCTACAATGAGCAGTTCTTC

J gene: TRBJ2-3
D gene: TRBD1
V gene: TRBV11-2
clone size: NA
CDR3 protein: CASSKIVGQSTQYF
CDR3 DNA: TGTGCCAGCAGCAAGATAGTGGGACAGTCTACGCAGTATTTT

J gene: TRBJ2-1
D gene: TRBD1
V gene: TRBV6-2/TRBV6-3
clone size: NA
CDR3 protein: CASSSGQGAINEQFF
CDR3 DNA: TGTGCCAGCAGTTCAGGACAGGGGGCCATCAATGAGCAGTTCTTC

J gene: TRBJ2-5
D gene: TRBD1
V gene: TRBV6-5
clone size: NA
CDR3 protein: CASSYSPGTEETQYF
CDR3 DNA: TGTGCCAGCTCGTATTCCCCAGGGACAGAAGAGACCCAGTACTTC

J gene: TRBJ1-2
D gene: NA
V gene: TRBV6-1
clone size: NA
CDR3 protein: CASSEVWGRDGYTF
CDR3 DNA: TGTGCCAGCAGTGAAGTGTGGGGGAGGGATGGCTACACCTTC

J gene: TRBJ2-1
D gene: TRBD2
V gene: TRBV11-2
clone size: NA
CDR3 protein: CASSFGGVNEQFF
CDR3 DNA: TGTGCCAGCAGCTTCGGGGGGGTAAATGAGCAGTTCTTC

J gene: TRBJ2-1
D gene: TRBD2
V gene: TRBV11-1
clone size: NA
CDR3 protein: CASSPAGGIEQFF
CDR3 DNA: TGTGCCAGCAGCCCGGCGGGGGGGATTGAGCAGTTCTTC

J gene: TRBJ1-6
D gene: TRBD1
V gene: TRBV5-1
clone size: NA
CDR3 protein: CASSLEAGGYNSPLHF
CDR3 DNA: TGCGCCAGCAGCTTGGAGGCAGGGGGGTATAATTCACCCCTCCACTTT

J gene: TRBJ1-2
D gene: NA
V gene: TRBV3-1/TRBV3-2
clone size: NA
CDR3 protein: CASSQDFTGRVYGYTF
CDR3 DNA: TGTGCCAGCAGCCAAGATTTTACAGGGAGGGTCTATGGCTACACCTTC

J gene: TRBJ1-1
D gene: NA
V gene: TRBV28
clone size: NA
CDR3 protein: CASSLRGMNTEAFF
CDR3 DNA: TGTGCCAGCAGTTTACGGGGGATGAACACTGAAGCTTTCTTT

J gene: TRBJ2-5
D gene: TRBD1
V gene: TRBV5-4
clone size: NA
CDR3 protein: CASNPGQQETQYF
CDR3 DNA: TGTGCCAGCAATCCGGGACAGCAAGAGACCCAGTACTTC

J gene: TRBJ1-1
D gene: TRBD1
V gene: TRBV5-1
clone size: NA
CDR3 protein: CASSLGQGPYTEAFF
CDR3 DNA: TGCGCCAGCAGCTTGGGACAGGGGCCGTACACTGAAGCTTTCTTT

J gene: TRBJ1-6
D gene: NA
V gene: TRBV6-5
clone size: NA
CDR3 protein: CASTVFYNSPLHF
CDR3 DNA: TGTGCCAGCACGGTTTTTTATAATTCACCCCTCCACTTT

J gene: TRBJ2-6
D gene: NA
V gene: TRBV3-1/TRBV3-2
clone size: NA
CDR3 protein: CASSLRTVANVLTF
CDR3 DNA: TGTGCCAGCAGCCTGCGGACAGTAGCCAACGTCCTGACTTTC

J gene: TRBJ1-2
D gene: NA
V gene: TRBV9
clone size: NA
CDR3 protein: CASSASLGKANYGYTF
CDR3 DNA: TGTGCCAGCAGCGCCTCTCTCGGGAAAGCTAACTATGGCTACACCTTC

J gene: TRBJ1-1
D gene: TRBD1
V gene: TRBV2
clone size: once
CDR3 protein: CASSEDRGVNTEAFF
CDR3 DNA: TGTGCCAGCAGCGAAGACAGGGGGGTTAACACTGAAGCTTTCTTT

J gene: TRBJ2-5
D gene: NA
V gene: TRBV4-1
clone size: NA
CDR3 protein: CASSQDGGAAPGTQYF
CDR3 DNA: TGCGCCAGCAGCCAAGATGGGGGGGCGGCCCCAGGGACCCAGTACTTC

J gene: TRBJ2-7
D gene: TRBD2
V gene: TRBV5-1
clone size: NA
CDR3 protein: CASTPSGGGASYEQYF
CDR3 DNA: TGCGCCAGCACCCCTTCGGGCGGGGGGGCATCGTACGAGCAGTACTTC

J gene: TRBJ1-2
D gene: TRBD1
V gene: TRBV30
clone size: NA
CDR3 protein: CAWSVQGYGYTF
CDR3 DNA: TGTGCCTGGAGTGTACAGGGGTATGGCTACACCTTC

J gene: TRBJ2-7
D gene: TRBD2
V gene: TRBV19
clone size: NA
CDR3 protein: CASSVGTSGPYEQYF
CDR3 DNA: TGTGCCAGTAGTGTTGGGACTAGCGGACCCTACGAGCAGTACTTC

J gene: TRBJ1-2
D gene: NA
V gene: TRBV19
clone size: NA
CDR3 protein: CASSIDTAAYGYTF
CDR3 DNA: TGTGCCAGTAGTATAGATACGGCGGCCTATGGCTACACCTTC

J gene: TRBJ1-5
D gene: NA
V gene: TRBV18
clone size: NA
CDR3 protein: CASSLQGNQPQHF
CDR3 DNA: TGTGCCAGCTCGTTACAGGGCAATCAGCCCCAGCATTTT

J gene: TRBJ1-2
D gene: TRBD1
V gene: TRBV28
clone size: NA
CDR3 protein: CASSSAGTGGYTF
CDR3 DNA: TGTGCCAGCAGTTCAGCAGGGACAGGGGGCTACACCTTC